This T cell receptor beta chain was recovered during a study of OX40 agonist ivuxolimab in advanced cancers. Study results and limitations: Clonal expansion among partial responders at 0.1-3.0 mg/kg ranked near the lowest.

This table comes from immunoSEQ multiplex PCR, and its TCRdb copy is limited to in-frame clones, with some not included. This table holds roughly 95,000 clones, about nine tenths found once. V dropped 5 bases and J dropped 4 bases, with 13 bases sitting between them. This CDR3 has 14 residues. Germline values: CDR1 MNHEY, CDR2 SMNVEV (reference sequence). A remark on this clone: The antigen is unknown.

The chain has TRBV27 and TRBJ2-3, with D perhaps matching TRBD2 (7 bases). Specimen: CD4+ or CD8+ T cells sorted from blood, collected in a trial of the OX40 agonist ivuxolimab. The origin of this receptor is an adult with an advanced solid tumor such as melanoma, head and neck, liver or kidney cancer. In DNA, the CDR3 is TGTGCCAGCAGTCTAGCCGGGGGGCCAGATACGCAGTATTTT. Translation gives CASSLAGGPDTQYF.